The 30 T cell receptor beta chains below were found in one sample sequenced in a study of CD8+ T cells in alopecia areata. RNA extraction and reverse transcription yielded cDNA as sequencing template. Using immunoSEQ multiplex PCR, the repertoire was profiled, and TCRdb retains in-frame clones only, with some absent. The sample includes under 300,000 clones, 60% seen only once; the top ten take about 0.93%. Treatment meaning: oral pan-JAK inhibitor, 5-10 mg twice daily. This material consisted of CD4+ T cells sorted from blood, taken at roughly week 53, from a patient treated with tofacitinib. These receptor sequences come from a human donor with alopecia areata.

This clone was detected only a few times. This rearrangement joins TRBV9 to TRBJ2-6; D gene ambiguous. Trimming removed 4 bases from V and 1 base from J, with 0 bases in between. Germline CDR1 SGDLS, CDR2 YYNGEE. The CDR3 covers 12 residues. The CDR3 here is CASSSGANVLTF. The CDR3 DNA is TGTGCCAGCAGCTCTGGGGCCAACGTCCTGACTTTC.

This clone was seen only a few times. The chain is built from TRBV7-2 and TRBJ1-6; D is perhaps TRBD1 (5 bases). CDR1 is SGHTA, CDR2 FQGNSA, per germline. The CDR3 runs 13 residues. The V gene lost 4 bases and the J gene lost 12 bases, with 13 bases spanning the gap. This CDR3 reads CASSSGPYGPLHF. The DNA of the CDR3 is TGTGCCAGCAGCTCGGGACCCTACGGACCCCTCCACTTT.

This clone turned up a few times. The chain joins TRBV18 to TRBJ2-7; D remains ambiguous. Between the trimmed V and J ends, which lost 6 bases and 6 bases, there was a span of 12 bases. This CDR3 comprises 12 residues. Germline CDR1 and CDR2: KGHSH and LQKENI. DNA of the CDR3: TGTGCCAGCTCCAAGATCCTCGGCGAGCAGTACTTC. This encodes CASSKILGEQYF.

This chain links TRBV5-6 with TRBJ1-6; weak D call: TRBD1 (5 bases). The CDR3 covers 14 residues. Germline CDR1 is SGHDT and CDR2 is YYEEEE. With 0 bases removed from V and 10 bases from J, the gap between germline ends came to 11 bases. CDR3 amino acids: CASSLGQWNSPLHF. The CDR3 DNA reads TGTGCCAGCAGCTTGGGACAGTGGAACTCACCCCTCCACTTT.

This clone was detected a few times. The chain is built from TRBV5-1 and TRBJ2-5; D gene uncertain. Per germline, CDR1 SGHRS and CDR2 YFSETQ. V was clipped by 4 bases and J by 5 bases, with 9 bases between them. The CDR3 spans 12 residues. CDR3 sequence reads: CASSSGGETQYF. CDR3 coding DNA: TGCGCCAGCAGCAGTGGTGGGGAGACCCAGTACTTC.

The V gene is TRBV27, the J gene TRBJ1-1, with D uncertain. V lost 3 bases, J lost 3 bases, and 11 bases lay in between. The CDR3 totals 14 residues. Germline V gene sequence: CDR1 MNHEY, CDR2 SMNVEV (reference sequence). The CDR3 nucleotides are TGTGCCAGCAGTTTCAACGGGGAGGACACTGAAGCTTTCTTT. As protein: CASSFNGEDTEAFF.

This clone turned up a few times. This chain joins TRBV6-5 and TRBJ1-2; tentatively, D is TRBD1 (5 bases). In germline, CDR1 is MNHEY, CDR2 SVGAGI. Between the trimmed V and J ends, which lost 4 bases and 4 bases, there was a span of 16 bases. There are 15 residues in the CDR3. The CDR3, as DNA: TGTGCCAGCAGTTCCTTGACGACAGCGACCTATGGCTACACCTTC. This gives the protein CASSSLTTATYGYTF.

As concerns this clone: This CDR3 is also generated by other DNA sequences in the sample. The chain joins TRBV29-1 to TRBJ2-2; perhaps D is TRBD1 or TRBD2 (5 bases each). V gave up 4 bases and J gave up 0 bases, with 9 bases separating them. CDR3 length: 14 residues. Germline CDR1 and CDR2: SQVTM and ANQGSEA. CDR3 bases: TGCAGCGTTGCGGGACGGACGAACACCGGGGAGCTGTTTTTT. Its translation is CSVAGRTNTGELFF.

The chain carries TRBV30 and TRBJ1-1, with 9 bases aligning to TRBD1. Germline V lookup: CDR1 GTSNPN, CDR2 SVGIG (reference sequence). The CDR3 spans 16 residues. The V segment lost 3 bases and the J segment 0 bases; nucleotides outside the gene matches: 8. The CDR3 bases are TGTGCCTGGAGCTCACTACAGGGGGCTTTGAACACTGAAGCTTTCTTT. Translation gives CAWSSLQGALNTEAFF.

This clone was picked up many times. The chain joins TRBV20-1 to TRBJ1-1; D is uncertain. The CDR3 is 11 amino acids. Per germline, CDR1 DFQATT and CDR2 SNEGSKA (reference sequence). The V and J ends lost 3 bases and 7 bases respectively, with 9 bases between them. CDR3 amino acids: CSARTDSEAFF. The CDR3 nucleotides read TGCAGTGCTAGGACCGATAGTGAAGCTTTCTTT.

The chain employs TRBV30 and TRBJ1-1, with D possibly TRBD1 on 5 matching bases. This CDR3 has 11 amino acids. The germline V and J ends were trimmed by 1 base and 11 bases, with 11 bases remaining between them. CDR1 and CDR2 (germline): GTSNPN, SVGIG (reference sequence). The CDR3 region has the DNA TGTGCCTGGAGTGGCCAGGGATGGGCTTTCTTT. Protein sequence: CAWSGQGWAFF.

V usage is TRBV9 and J usage is TRBJ1-4; 10 bases match TRBD1. From germline, CDR1 is SGDLS and CDR2 YYNGEE. The CDR3 has 17 amino acids. Trimming removed 4 bases from V and 6 bases from J; junction bases left unmatched: 12. The CDR3 sequence is CASSIRPSGTGDEKLFF. In DNA, the CDR3 is TGTGCCAGCAGCATACGCCCCTCCGGGACAGGGGATGAAAAACTGTTTTTT.

This chain links TRBV29-1 with TRBJ1-2, with 10 bases lining up with TRBD1. The CDR3 is 12 amino acids. CDR1 and CDR2 (germline): SQVTM, ANQGSEA. Trimming at V came to 7 bases and at J to 8 bases, leaving 7 bases not matched to a gene. CDR3 in DNA: TGCAGCGGGCGACAGGGGGCGGGAGGCTACACCTTC. Translated: CSGRQGAGGYTF.

This clone was counted a few times. The CDR3 protein is CAITPDGSTDTQYF. CDR3 nucleotides: TGTGCCATCACCCCGGACGGTAGCACAGATACGCAGTATTTT. The chain combines TRBV2 with TRBJ2-3, with D unresolved. V lost 10 bases and J lost 0, with 14 bases in between. Germline V gene sequence: CDR1 SNHLY, CDR2 FYNNEI. CDR3 size: 14 residues.

For this clone: The sample has other DNA sequences that encode this CDR3 too. This chain uses TRBV7-9 with TRBJ2-3, with unresolved D. CDR1 SEHNR and CDR2 FQNEAQ come from the germline V gene (reference sequence). V was trimmed by 5 bases and J by 0 bases, leaving 3 bases between them. This CDR3 region has 12 residues. CDR3 DNA sequence: TGTGCCAGCAGCCTCAGCACAGATACGCAGTATTTT. This encodes CASSLSTDTQYF. The variable domain in full, completed from reference TRBV7-9 and TRBJ2-3, reads DTGVSQNPRHKITKRGQNVTFRCDPISEHNRLYWYRQTLGQGPEFLTYFQNEAQLEKSRLLSDRFSAERPKGSFSTLEIQRTEQGDSAMYLCASSLSTDTQYFGPGTRLTVL.

In this sample, this clone turned up once. The chain carries TRBV29-1 and TRBJ2-7; D call uncertain. In germline, CDR1 is SQVTM, CDR2 ANQGSEA. The V end was cut by 4 bases, the J end by 0 bases, with 10 bases between. This CDR3 region has 13 residues. In DNA form, the CDR3 reads TGCAGCGTTGGAGAGCTTAGCTCCTACGAGCAGTACTTC. It codes for CSVGELSSYEQYF.

This clone showed up just a few times. Other DNA sequences within the sample encode an identical CDR3. V usage is TRBV9 and J usage is TRBJ2-5; D gene ambiguous. CDR1 SGDLS and CDR2 YYNGEE come from the germline V gene. V lost 0 bases to trimming and J lost 2 bases, with 5 bases between them. This CDR3 has 13 residues. This CDR3 is CASSVGRQETQYF. The CDR3 nucleotides read TGTGCCAGCAGCGTAGGACGGCAAGAGACCCAGTACTTC.

The chain employs TRBV11-2 and TRBJ2-1; D is possibly TRBD2 (6 bases). V dropped 5 bases and J dropped 12 bases, with 14 bases sitting between them. The CDR3 has 12 amino acids. Germline V gene data show CDR1 as SGHAT and CDR2 as FQNNGV. CDR3 protein: CASSAGPLGQFF. CDR3 coding DNA: TGTGCCAGCAGCGCGGGACCCCTTGGGCAGTTCTTC.

This clone occurred a few times. The chain employs TRBV29-1 and TRBJ2-3; possibly TRBD2 for D (7 bases). Trimming stripped 7 bases from V and 2 bases from J, with 13 bases between. The CDR3 covers 13 residues. Germline V CDR1 and CDR2: SQVTM, ANQGSEA. The DNA for the CDR3 is TGCAGCGCCCTAGGGGGGGACACAGATACGCAGTATTTT. This gives the protein CSALGGDTDTQYF.

V and J are TRBV7-2 and TRBJ2-7; perhaps D is TRBD1 or TRBD2 (5 bases each). The CDR3 consists of 15 residues. Germline V CDR1 and CDR2: SGHTA, FQGNSA. Trimming cost V 5 bases and J 0 bases, with 14 bases left between them. CDR3 region: CASSPVGTASYEQYF. CDR3 coding DNA: TGTGCCAGCAGCCCAGTGGGGACGGCCTCCTACGAGCAGTACTTC.

The V gene is TRBV29-1, the J gene TRBJ2-5; either TRBD1 or TRBD2 may fit D (5 bases each). The germline gives CDR1 SQVTM, CDR2 ANQGSEA. Trimming removed 7 bases from V and 1 base from J, with 10 bases in between. The CDR3 is 12 residues long. CDR3: CSAGAGQETQYF. As DNA, the CDR3 is TGCAGCGCCGGGGCAGGCCAAGAGACCCAGTACTTC. Using reference TRBV29-1 and TRBJ2-5 for the parts outside the CDR3, the full variable domain is SAVISQKPSRDICQRGTSLTIQCQVDSQVTMMFWYRQQPGQSLTLIATANQGSEATYESGFVIDKFPISRPNLTFSTLTVSNMSPEDSSIYLCSAGAGQETQYFGPGTRLLVL.

The chain uses TRBV30 and TRBJ2-6; D perhaps matches TRBD1 (5 bases). The V end lost 4 bases, the J end lost 0 bases, and 13 bases lay between the germline ends. This CDR3 is built from 16 residues. CDR1 GTSNPN and CDR2 SVGIG come from the germline V gene (reference sequence). CDR3: CAWNWGRSSGANVLTF. In DNA form, the CDR3 reads TGTGCCTGGAATTGGGGCAGAAGCTCTGGGGCCAACGTCCTGACTTTC.

This clone was found a few times. This rearrangement joins TRBV5-1 to TRBJ2-1; no firm D call. V was cut by 1 base and J by 0 bases, with 8 bases left in between. From germline, CDR1 is SGHRS and CDR2 YFSETQ. This CDR3 is built from 15 residues. The CDR3 DNA follows: TGCGCCAGCAGCTTGTGGCACAGCTCCTACAATGAGCAGTTCTTC. Translated, it gives CASSLWHSSYNEQFF. Filled out from reference TRBV5-1 and TRBJ2-1, the complete variable domain reads KAGVTQTPRYLIKTRGQQVTLSCSPISGHRSVSWYQQTPGQGLQFLFEYFSETQRNKGNFPGRFSGRQFSNSRSEMNVSTLELGDSALYLCASSLWHSSYNEQFFGPGTRLTVL.

The chain is built from TRBV7-2 and TRBJ2-5; perhaps TRBD2 as D (5 bases). Germline values: CDR1 SGHTA, CDR2 FQGNSA. Trimming removed 1 base from V and 5 bases from J, with 8 bases in between. This CDR3 has 13 amino acids. DNA for the CDR3: TGTGCCAGCAGCTTAGTCCGAGGGGAGACCCAGTACTTC. The encoded protein is CASSLVRGETQYF.

The V gene is TRBV10-3, the J gene TRBJ2-1; D uncertain. There are 13 residues in the CDR3. Trimming removed 11 bases from V and 0 bases from J, with 11 bases in between. The germline V gene encodes CDR1 ENHRY and CDR2 SYGVKD. The CDR3 DNA reads TGTGCCGCCGAAGGTGGCTCCTACAATGAGCAGTTCTTC. This encodes CAAEGGSYNEQFF.

The chain recombines TRBV7-2 with TRBJ2-1, with D possibly TRBD2 on 5 matching bases. V lost 8 bases and J 0 bases, leaving 8 bases between the germline ends. CDR1 and CDR2 from the germline V gene are SGHTA and FQGNSA. The CDR3 consists of 13 residues. The CDR3 bases are TGTGCCAGCGCGGGCAACTCCTACAATGAGCAGTTCTTC. It encodes CASAGNSYNEQFF.

The chain recombines TRBV30 with TRBJ2-6, with TRBD1 matching 10 bases. Trimming cost V 1 base and J 2 bases; bases outside gene matches: 5. Germline V gene lookup returns CDR1 GTSNPN and CDR2 SVGIG (reference sequence). The CDR3 length is 17 residues. Here the CDR3 reads CAWSDGDRGTGANVLTF. The DNA of the CDR3 is TGTGCCTGGAGTGATGGGGACAGGGGTACTGGGGCCAACGTCCTGACTTTC.

In DNA form, the CDR3 reads TGTGCCTGGAGTTTACTGAACACTGAAGCTTTCTTT. It translates to CAWSLLNTEAFF. The chain has TRBV30 and TRBJ1-1; D remains unclear. V shed 2 bases and J shed 0 bases, with 4 bases lying between them. Germline CDR1 and CDR2: GTSNPN and SVGIG (reference sequence). This CDR3 comprises 12 residues.

The V gene is TRBV9, the J gene TRBJ2-5, with a possible D match to TRBD1 (5 bases). There are 16 residues in the CDR3. Germline values: CDR1 SGDLS, CDR2 YYNGEE. V lost 0 bases and J 0 bases, leaving 12 bases between the germline ends. CDR3 sequence (DNA): TGTGCCAGCAGCGTAGGGCGGAAGGGGTACCAAGAGACCCAGTACTTC. It encodes CASSVGRKGYQETQYF. The full variable domain, completed using reference TRBV9 and TRBJ2-5, is DSGVTQTPKHLITATGQRVTLRCSPRSGDLSVYWYQQSLDQGLQFLIQYYNGEERAKGNILERFSAQQFPDLHSELNLSSLELGDSALYFCASSVGRKGYQETQYFGPGTRLLVL.

This clone has more than one count but fewer than ten. The rearrangement joins TRBV2 to TRBJ1-1; D remains unclear. Per the germline V gene, CDR1 is SNHLY and CDR2 is FYNNEI. V lost 5 bases and J lost 7, with 14 bases in between. The CDR3 length is 13 residues. The CDR3 sequence: CASSIGLPDEAFF. The CDR3 coding sequence is TGTGCCAGCAGTATAGGACTTCCCGATGAAGCTTTCTTT.